These 9 T cell receptor beta chains originate from one sample sequenced in a study of early T cells in non-severe SARS-CoV-2 infection (dated by TCRdb to the early 2020s). Library construction relied on 5' RACE. Sequenced on a NextSeq 500. Starting from the raw public reads, TCRdb applied fastp trimming at Q25, assembled clones with MiXCR and retained in-frame beta chains. Each CDR3 protein gets just one entry, which takes the most common genes and DNA from the rows behind it. The sample profile shows about 59,000 distinct CDR3 sequences; 10% to 12% of them were found once. The top ten clones comprise approximately 1.7% of the sample. Sequenced: whole blood. The receptors here all came from an adult who was a healthcare worker with PCR-confirmed SARS-CoV-2 infection or an uninfected control (not recorded which).

The sample holds many counts of this clonotype. The chain carries TRBV19 and TRBJ2-1; 12 bases are shared with TRBD2. Trimming at V came to 0 bases and at J to 7 bases, leaving 13 bases not matched to a gene. CDR3 size: 19 residues. Germline values: CDR1 LNHDA, CDR2 SQIVND (reference sequence). The DNA of the CDR3 is TGTGCCAGTAGTATAGACCCGCGGACTAGCGGGGATCGTAAAAATGAGCAGTTCTTC. Translated: CASSIDPRTSGDRKNEQFF.

This clonotype was seen ten or more times. V and J are TRBV2 and TRBJ2-5; 9 positions match TRBD2. V was pared by 5 bases and J by 5 bases, with 6 bases of the junction left unmatched. Germline assignment: CDR1 SNHLY and CDR2 FYNNEI. This CDR3 spans 14 amino acids. The CDR3 nucleotides read TGTGCCAGCAGTTTAGCGGGGGCCTGGGAGACCCAGTACTTC. The encoded protein is CASSLAGAWETQYF.

This clonotype showed up many times. The CDR3 DNA sequence: TGTGCCAGCAGCCAAAGACAGCAAGAGACCCAGTACTTC. Amino acids: CASSQRQQETQYF. The gene calls are TRBV14 and TRBJ2-5; a possible D gene is TRBD1 (5 bases). Trimming stripped 2 bases from V and 2 bases from J, with 6 bases between. The CDR3 sequence is 13 residues long. The germline V gene has CDR1 SGHDN and CDR2 FVKESK.

This clonotype is labeled as medium-sized. The chain has TRBV5-1 and TRBJ2-2, with D unclear. Trimming removed 0 bases at V and 2 bases at J, with 5 bases between. The length of the CDR3 is 14 residues. The germline V gene has CDR1 SGHRS and CDR2 YFSETQ. The CDR3 DNA follows: TGCGCCAGCAGCTTGGGGTTTAACACCGGGGAGCTGTTTTTT. This gives the protein CASSLGFNTGELFF.

J is TRBJ2-7 and V is TRBV29-1, with TRBD2 matching 7 bases. The germline CDR1 and CDR2 sequences are SQVTM and ANQGSEA. The CDR3 runs 13 residues. The ends lost 3 bases at V and 6 bases at J; junction bases unmatched: 8. The CDR3 nucleotides read TGCAGCGTTGAGGGGCGGGGGAGTGGCGAGCAGTACTTC. As protein: CSVEGRGSGEQYF.

This chain connects TRBV20-1 to TRBJ2-7; D is unclear. Germline CDR1 is DFQATT and CDR2 is SNEGSKA (reference sequence). V was trimmed by 1 base and J by 7 bases, leaving 23 bases between them. There are 16 residues in the CDR3. The CDR3: CSARALVNTVPAEQYF. The DNA for the CDR3 is TGCAGTGCTAGAGCCTTGGTGAATACAGTCCCGGCGGAGCAGTACTTC.

This clonotype was seen more than once but under ten times. This chain joins TRBV5-1 and TRBJ2-3; 11 nucleotides align to TRBD2. Germline V gene sequence: CDR1 SGHRS, CDR2 YFSETQ. Losses at the gene ends were 0 bases for V and 2 bases for J; bases not matched to a gene: 8. This CDR3 comprises 18 residues. The CDR3 loop reads CASSLAVAGGPNTDTQYF. DNA of the CDR3: TGCGCCAGCAGCTTGGCGGTAGCGGGGGGGCCTAACACAGATACGCAGTATTTT.

This clonotype was seen at least ten times. The CDR3 bases are TGTGCCAGCAGCCTATTCCTTCTCCGGGATCCCTACAATGAGCAGTTCTTC. Translation: CASSLFLLRDPYNEQFF. The genes are TRBV7-2 and TRBJ2-1; the D gene is possibly TRBD2 (5 bases). The ends were cut back, 5 bases at V and 2 bases at J, with 19 bases in the middle. Germline V gene data show CDR1 as SGHTA and CDR2 as FQGNSA. The CDR3 length is 17 residues.

This clonotype has more than one count but fewer than ten. The chain links TRBV20-1 to TRBJ2-5, with 8 bases lining up with TRBD2. J lost 7 bases, V lost 6 bases, and 13 bases had no gene match. The CDR3 covers 14 residues. Germline assignment: CDR1 DFQATT and CDR2 SNEGSKA (reference sequence). Here the CDR3 DNA reads TGCAGTGCCCCGCTACGGGGGGGCCACGGGACCCAGTACTTC. Its protein is CSAPLRGGHGTQYF.